The next 6 T cell receptor beta chains were all read from a single sample in a study of identical twins. A single record per CDR3 protein comes from TCRdb applying MiXCR to the 5' RACE reads. This sample carries 420,000 or so distinct CDR3 sequences, 18% of them seen once, and the ten largest clones take around 12%. The specimen was naive T cells sorted from blood. All receptors come from a man between 45 and 60 years old in good health.

The chain recombines TRBV28 with TRBJ2-7; 9 bases are a match to TRBD1. Germline V lookup: CDR1 MDHEN, CDR2 SYDVKM. Germline trimming cut 6 bases from V and 0 bases from J; bases unmatched to any gene: 3. CDR3 size: 14 residues. The CDR3 nucleotides read TGTGCCAGCAGGACAGGGGGTAACTCCTACGAGCAGTACTTC. Its protein is CASRTGGNSYEQYF.

There are a few counts of this clonotype. The rearrangement uses TRBV28 and TRBJ1-2; possibly TRBD1 for D (6 bases). V was cut by 5 bases and J by 3 bases, with 10 bases left in between. This CDR3 has 13 amino acids. Germline CDR1 MDHEN, CDR2 SYDVKM. Written as DNA, the CDR3 is TGTGCCAGCAGTAACAGGGTTTACTATGGCTACACCTTC. Encoded protein: CASSNRVYYGYTF.

This clonotype was seen at least ten times. The chain employs TRBV18 and TRBJ2-5, with D tentatively TRBD1 or TRBD2 (5 bases each). This CDR3 is 14 amino acids long. CDR1 KGHSH and CDR2 LQKENI come from the germline V gene. V dropped 0 bases and J dropped 2 bases, with 7 bases sitting between them. The CDR3 reads CASSPPGVQETQYF. CDR3 nucleotide sequence: TGTGCCAGCTCACCACCGGGGGTACAAGAGACCCAGTACTTC.

The chain is built from TRBV5-1 and TRBJ2-7; D is unresolved. CDR3 length: 12 amino acids. The ends were cut back, 4 bases at V and 6 bases at J, with 11 bases in the middle. Germline CDR1 reads SGHRS; CDR2 reads YFSETQ. CDR3 in DNA: TGCGCCAGCAGCCGTCTCCCGTCCGAGCAGTACTTC. The encoded protein is CASSRLPSEQYF.

The chain joins TRBV29-1 to TRBJ1-1; no firm D call. Germline CDR1 is SQVTM and CDR2 is ANQGSEA. The V end lost 4 bases, the J end lost 6 bases, and 12 bases lay between the germline ends. This CDR3 region has 12 residues. The CDR3 here is CSVAGSGAEAFF. CDR3 DNA sequence: TGCAGCGTTGCGGGTAGTGGGGCTGAAGCTTTCTTT. The full variable domain, completed using reference TRBV29-1 and TRBJ1-1, is SAVISQKPSRDICQRGTSLTIQCQVDSQVTMMFWYRQQPGQSLTLIATANQGSEATYESGFVIDKFPISRPNLTFSTLTVSNMSPEDSSIYLCSVAGSGAEAFFGQGTRLTVV.

This clonotype was observed at least ten times. The chain is built from TRBV3-1 and TRBJ2-2; 8 bases agree with TRBD2. The CDR3 has 17 residues. In germline, CDR1 is LGHDT, CDR2 YNNKEL (reference sequence). V shed 4 bases, J shed 1 base, and the junction held 8 bases outside the gene matches. The CDR3 here is CASSLLPLAGNTGELFF. The CDR3 coding sequence is TGTGCCAGCAGCCTACTCCCCCTAGCGGGGAACACCGGGGAGCTGTTTTTT.